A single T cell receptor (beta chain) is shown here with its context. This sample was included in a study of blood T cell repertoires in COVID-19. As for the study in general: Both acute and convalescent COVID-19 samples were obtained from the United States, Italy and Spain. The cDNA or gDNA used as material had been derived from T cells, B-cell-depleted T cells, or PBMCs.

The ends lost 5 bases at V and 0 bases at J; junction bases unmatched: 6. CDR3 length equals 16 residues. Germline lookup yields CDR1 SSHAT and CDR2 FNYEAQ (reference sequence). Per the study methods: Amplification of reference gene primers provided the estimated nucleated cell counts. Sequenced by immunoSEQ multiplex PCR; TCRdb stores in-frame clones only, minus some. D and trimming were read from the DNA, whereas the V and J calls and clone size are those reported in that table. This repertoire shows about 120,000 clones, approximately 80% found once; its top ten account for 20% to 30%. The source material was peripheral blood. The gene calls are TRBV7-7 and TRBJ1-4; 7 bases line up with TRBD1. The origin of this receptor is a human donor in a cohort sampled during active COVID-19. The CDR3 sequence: CASSPDRSATNEKLFF. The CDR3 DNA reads TGTGCCAGCAGCCCGGACAGGTCTGCAACTAATGAAAAACTGTTTTTT.